This T cell receptor (beta chain) was captured by sequencing in a study of CD8 T cells in Susac syndrome. Sequencing of TCR beta was carried out in blood CD8+ and CD4+ T cells. Healthy donors, matched for age and sex, constituted the control group. Both CD4+ and CD8+ T cells were negatively isolated, and TEMRA cells underwent FACS enrichment. When the RNA was reverse transcribed, random hexamers were used with an input of roughly 0.45 to 1 ug. Across 54 Vbeta and 13 Jbeta, TCR beta CDR3 was amplified with immunoSEQ multiplex PCR. TCRdb itself ran the immunoSEQ multiplex PCR reads through MiXCR, one entry per CDR3 protein. This table has about 190,000 distinct CDR3 sequences, about 95% appearing once. The CDR3 spans 15 residues. Trimming removed 4 bases from V and 6 bases from J, with 19 bases in between. Germline values: CDR1 SGHNT, CDR2 YYREEE (reference sequence).

This chain connects TRBV5-4 to TRBJ1-2; D uncertain. The sequence derives from a human donor in good health. Sequencing was carried out using CD4+ T cells from PBMCs. CDR3: CASSLRVNLENGYTF. Written as DNA, the CDR3 is TGTGCCAGCAGCCTACGGGTCAACCTGGAGAATGGCTACACCTTC. The full variable domain, in which reference TRBV5-4 and TRBJ1-2 provide the parts outside the CDR3, is ETGVTQSPTHLIKTRGQQVTLRCSSQSGHNTVSWYQQALGQGPQFIFQYYREEENGRGNFPPRFSGLQFPNYSSELNVNALELDDSALYLCASSLRVNLENGYTFGSGTRLTVV.